One sample yielded the 14 T cell receptor beta chains listed below, sequenced in a study of regulatory T cells in long-lasting Graves disease. Time point defined: newly diagnosed GD, antithyroid drugs for less than 3 months. TCR sequences were obtained from RNA taken from PBMCs. Construction of TCR beta libraries relied on iRepertoire HTBI primers and on Arm-PCR targeting CDR3 regions. TCRdb itself ran the multiplex PCR reads through MiXCR, one entry per CDR3 protein. Of about 470,000 distinct CDR3 sequences in the sample, 15% to 20% were seen once. These data also featured in a second study, about T cells in Graves' hyperthyroidism and ophthalmopathy.

The source was peripheral blood mononuclear cells (PBMCs), collected at new diagnosis, from a patient treated with antithyroid drugs. The source of these receptors is a man aged 35 to 55 with Graves disease.

As for this clonotype: A much bigger clone sits one base away, suggesting this may be a read error. The gene calls are TRBV6-1 and TRBJ2-5; D perhaps matches TRBD2 (6 bases). Per the germline V gene, CDR1 is MNHNS and CDR2 is SASEGT. V gave up 7 bases and J gave up 4 bases, with 22 bases separating them. The CDR3 is 16 amino acids. The CDR3 nucleotides read TGTGCCAGCACTCGCGGGGTAGCAGCTGCCAGAGAGACCCAGTACTTC. Translated: CASTRGVAAARETQYF.

The chain recombines TRBV9 with TRBJ2-4, with no clear D. Per germline, CDR1 SGDLS and CDR2 YYNGEE. Trimming left V 0 bases short and J 0 bases short, with 4 bases between. This CDR3 has 14 residues. The CDR3 is CASSVGAAKNIQYF. The CDR3 nucleotides are TGTGCCAGCAGCGTAGGGGCAGCCAAAAACATTCAGTACTTC.

The chain combines TRBV29-1 with TRBJ2-5; no definite D call. The germline gives CDR1 SQVTM, CDR2 ANQGSEA. The germline V and J ends were trimmed by 3 bases and 0 bases, with 8 bases remaining between them. The CDR3 extends over 13 amino acids. The CDR3 coding sequence is TGCAGCGTTGATCGCAGGAACCAAGAGACCCAGTACTTC. Residues: CSVDRRNQETQYF.

This clonotype has ten or more counts. V gene TRBV28 combines with J gene TRBJ2-5, with 9 nucleotides matching TRBD2. Per germline, CDR1 MDHEN and CDR2 SYDVKM. With V trimmed by 2 bases and J by 2 bases, 9 bases remained unmatched. The CDR3 loop spans 17 amino acids. The CDR3 nucleotides are TGTGCCAGCAGTTTAATGGGTGGCGGGAGGGTACAAGAGACCCAGTACTTC. This codes for CASSLMGGGRVQETQYF.

This clonotype was found a few times. V and J are TRBV29-1 and TRBJ2-5; D ambiguous. CDR1 SQVTM and CDR2 ANQGSEA come from the germline V gene. The length of the CDR3 is 12 residues. Deletions cut 3 bases from V and 1 base from J, with 6 bases between. The CDR3 DNA reads TGCAGCGTTGACAGGATCCAAGAGACCCAGTACTTC. Translation gives CSVDRIQETQYF.

Comments on this clonotype: A read error may account for a junction end that differs from germline. The chain carries TRBV18 and TRBJ2-5; D is undetermined. Per the germline V gene, CDR1 is KGHSH and CDR2 is LQKENI. This CDR3 is built from 14 residues. CDR3 bases: TGTACCAGCTCACCGGCCAACCATAAAGAGACCCAGTACTTC. Protein: CTSSPANHKETQYF.

In its sample, this clonotype was seen a few times. The chain combines TRBV14 with TRBJ2-2; D not resolved. This CDR3 is 17 amino acids long. Trimming removed 0 bases from V and 2 bases from J, with 13 bases in between. The V gene's germline CDR1 is SGHDN and CDR2 FVKESK. The CDR3 DNA is TGTGCCAGCAGCCAAGATTTGGCCAGGCCTAACACCGGGGAGCTGTTTTTT. Protein product: CASSQDLARPNTGELFF. The entire variable domain, with the rest obtained from reference TRBV14 and TRBJ2-2, is as follows: EAGVTQFPSHSVIEKGQTVTLRCDPISGHDNLYWYRRVMGKEIKFLLHFVKESKQDESGMPNNRFLAERTGGTYSTLKVQPAELEDSGVYFCASSQDLARPNTGELFFGEGSRLTVL.

This clonotype was detected many times. The chain joins TRBV3-1 to TRBJ2-4; 8 nucleotides match TRBD2. The CDR3 extends over 14 amino acids. J gave up 5 bases and V 5 bases, and 5 bases lay outside the gene matches. CDR1 and CDR2 from the germline V gene are LGHDT and YNNKEL (reference sequence). As DNA, the CDR3 is TGTGCCAGCAGCTACCGAGCGGGAGAAAACATTCAGTACTTC. Amino acids: CASSYRAGENIQYF. Looking up the rest from reference TRBV3-1 and TRBJ2-4 gives the full variable domain: DTAVSQTPKYLVTQMGNDKSIKCEQNLGHDTMYWYKQDSKKFLKIMFSYNNKELIINETVPNRFSPKSPDKAHLNLHINSLELGDSAVYFCASSYRAGENIQYFGAGTRLSVL.

Ten or more counts support this clonotype. The chain combines TRBV7-9 with TRBJ2-3; D is undetermined. There are 13 residues in the CDR3. The ends were cut back, 5 bases at V and 0 bases at J, with 6 bases in the middle. Germline V lookup: CDR1 SEHNR, CDR2 FQNEAQ (reference sequence). The CDR3 region is CASSPLSTDTQYF. The CDR3 bases are TGTGCCAGCAGCCCGCTTAGCACAGATACGCAGTATTTT.

The chain combines TRBV28 with TRBJ1-1; D is unresolved. V lost 6 bases to trimming and J lost 4 bases, with 18 bases between them. The CDR3 spans 15 residues. Per germline, CDR1 MDHEN and CDR2 SYDVKM. The CDR3 sequence: CASRPPSGLPTEAFF. For the CDR3, the DNA is TGTGCCAGCAGGCCACCGTCGGGCCTACCCACTGAAGCTTTCTTT.

This clonotype has a count of ten or more. The rearrangement joins TRBV12-3 or TRBV12-4 to TRBJ2-5; 8 positions match TRBD1. V was clipped by 6 bases and J by 5 bases; unmatched bases: 5. The CDR3 length is 13 residues. CDR3 amino acids: CASRKDRVETQYF. The CDR3 region has the DNA TGTGCCAGCAGGAAGGACAGGGTGGAGACCCAGTACTTC.

The rearrangement joins TRBV18 to TRBJ1-6; 7 positions match TRBD1. The CDR3 sequence is 16 residues long. Germline values: CDR1 KGHSH, CDR2 LQKENI. V was pared by 1 base and J by 3 bases, with 3 bases of the junction left unmatched. DNA of the CDR3: TGTGCCAGCTCACCACAGACAGGGAGCTATAATTCACCCCTCCACTTT. It encodes CASSPQTGSYNSPLHF.

The genes are TRBV12-5 and TRBJ2-7, with 12 bases that match TRBD1. From germline, CDR1 is LGHNT and CDR2 FRNRAP. The CDR3 is made up of 17 amino acids. Unmatched junction bases numbered 7, after V lost 0 bases and J lost 4 bases. CDR3 bases: TGTGCTAGTGGTTTGGTACGCGGGACAGGGGGCTTTTACGAGCAGTACTTC. This encodes CASGLVRGTGGFYEQYF.

This clonotype has at least ten counts. V is TRBV7-9 and J is TRBJ2-2; 7 nucleotides align to TRBD1. With 5 bases clipped from V and 4 bases from J, the junction kept 13 bases outside the gene matches. The CDR3 sequence is 17 residues long. Germline CDR1 is SEHNR and CDR2 is FQNEAQ (reference sequence). CDR3 coding DNA: TGTGCCAGCAGCGCGAGCGAGGGCAGGGGGTTCACCGGGGAGCTGTTTTTT. Amino acids: CASSASEGRGFTGELFF.